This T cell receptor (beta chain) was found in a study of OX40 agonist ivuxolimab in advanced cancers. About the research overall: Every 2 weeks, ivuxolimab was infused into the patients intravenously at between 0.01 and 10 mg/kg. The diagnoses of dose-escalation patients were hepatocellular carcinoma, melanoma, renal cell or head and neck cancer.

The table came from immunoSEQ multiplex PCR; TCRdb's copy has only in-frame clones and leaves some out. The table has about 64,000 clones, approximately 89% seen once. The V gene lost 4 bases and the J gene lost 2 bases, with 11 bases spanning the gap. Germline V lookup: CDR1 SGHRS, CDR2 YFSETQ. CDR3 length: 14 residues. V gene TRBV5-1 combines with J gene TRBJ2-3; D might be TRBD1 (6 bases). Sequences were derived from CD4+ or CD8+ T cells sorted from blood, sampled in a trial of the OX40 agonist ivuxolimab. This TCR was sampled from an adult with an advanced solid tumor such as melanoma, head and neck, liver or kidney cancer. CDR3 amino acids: CASSGEGHTDTQYF. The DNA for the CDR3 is TGCGCCAGCAGCGGTGAGGGACACACAGATACGCAGTATTTT.